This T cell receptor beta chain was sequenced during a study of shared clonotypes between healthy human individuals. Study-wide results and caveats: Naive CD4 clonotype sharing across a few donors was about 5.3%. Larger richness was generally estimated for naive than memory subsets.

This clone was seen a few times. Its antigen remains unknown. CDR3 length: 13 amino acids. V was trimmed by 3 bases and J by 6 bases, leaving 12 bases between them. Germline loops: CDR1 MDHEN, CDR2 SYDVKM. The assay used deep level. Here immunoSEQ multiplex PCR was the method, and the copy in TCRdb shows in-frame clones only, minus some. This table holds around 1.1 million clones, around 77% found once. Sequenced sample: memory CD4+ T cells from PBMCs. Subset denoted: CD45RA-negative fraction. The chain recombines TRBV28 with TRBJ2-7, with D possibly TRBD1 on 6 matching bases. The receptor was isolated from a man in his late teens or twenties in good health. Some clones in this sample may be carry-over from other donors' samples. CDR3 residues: CASSFPGVGEQYF. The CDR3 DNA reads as TGTGCCAGCAGTTTTCCAGGGGTGGGCGAGCAGTACTTC.